This passage covers 28 T cell receptor beta chains from one sample sequenced in a study of identical twins. TCRdb itself ran the 5' RACE reads through MiXCR, one entry per CDR3 protein. This sample carries about 660,000 distinct CDR3 sequences, roughly 8% of them seen once, and the ten largest clones take 0.98%. The sample was also reused in another study, on yellow fever vaccine responses in identical twins.

Material for sequencing was PBMCs. The origin of the receptors is a woman under 30 in good health.

The J gene is TRBJ2-7, the V gene TRBV20-1, with D perhaps assigned TRBD1 or TRBD2 (5 bases each). The CDR3 length is 17 residues. V lost 4 bases and J 2 bases, leaving 24 bases between the germline ends. Germline V gives CDR1 DFQATT, CDR2 SNEGSKA (reference sequence). CDR3 residues: CSAMNPLVLGDPYEQYF. CDR3 coding DNA: TGCAGTGCTATGAACCCCCTTGTCTTGGGGGACCCCTACGAGCAGTACTTC.

This clonotype occurred many times. The chain carries TRBV2 and TRBJ2-1; D unclear. Trimming stripped 3 bases from V and 15 bases from J, with 9 bases between. This CDR3 region has 10 residues. Germline values: CDR1 SNHLY, CDR2 FYNNEI. The CDR3: CASSDTQPFF. CDR3 coding DNA: TGTGCCAGCAGTGACACCCAACCGTTCTTC. Based on the CDR3 plus reference TRBV2 and TRBJ2-1, the full variable domain is EPEVTQTPSHQVTQMGQEVILRCVPISNHLYFYWYRQILGQKVEFLVSFYNNEISEKSEIFDDQFSVERPDGSNFTLKIRSTKLEDSAMYFCASSDTQPFFGPGTRLTVL.

The rearrangement joins TRBV3-1 to TRBJ2-7; TRBD2 matches at 10 bases. The CDR3 contains 14 residues. V dropped 7 bases and J dropped 6; count of bases not matched to a gene: 9. Germline assignment: CDR1 LGHDT and CDR2 YNNKEL (reference sequence). CDR3 sequence: CASTEREGRGEQYF. The CDR3, as DNA: TGTGCCAGCACCGAGCGGGAGGGCCGTGGCGAGCAGTACTTC.

There are a few counts of this clonotype. The chain recombines TRBV19 with TRBJ2-3, with 10 bases matching TRBD2. CDR3 length equals 13 residues. V was pared by 10 bases and J by 2 bases, with 3 bases of the junction left unmatched. Germline V gives CDR1 LNHDA, CDR2 SQIVND (reference sequence). Here the CDR3 DNA reads TGTGCCACCCTAGCGGGGGTCACAGATACGCAGTATTTT. This translates into CATLAGVTDTQYF.

This clonotype has only a few counts. The chain combines TRBV7-2 with TRBJ2-1; D gene ambiguous. The CDR3 consists of 12 residues. V was trimmed by 5 bases and J by 8 bases, leaving 10 bases between them. CDR1 and CDR2 from the germline V gene are SGHTA and FQGNSA. For the CDR3, the DNA is TGTGCCAGCAGCCCCAACTGGGATGAGCAGTTCTTC. It encodes CASSPNWDEQFF.

This clonotype showed up many times. The rearrangement joins TRBV6-1 to TRBJ2-2, with D unresolved. V was pared by 3 bases and J by 8 bases, with 16 bases between. The length of the CDR3 is 15 residues. Looked up from germline, CDR1 is MNHNS and CDR2 is SASEGT. CDR3 sequence: CASSEEIAVWGELFF. The CDR3 DNA reads TGTGCCAGCAGTGAGGAGATTGCAGTATGGGGGGAGCTGTTTTTT.

The chain is built from TRBV20-1 and TRBJ1-1; D not certain. This CDR3 contains 16 residues. Trimming left V 5 bases short and J 4 bases short, with 23 bases between. In germline, CDR1 is DFQATT, CDR2 SNEGSKA (reference sequence). The CDR3 DNA reads TGCAGTGCTGGACTACCGGACGGTCGATTGGGCACTGAAGCTTTCTTT. Its translation: CSAGLPDGRLGTEAFF.

There are a few counts of this clonotype. V and J are TRBV20-1 and TRBJ1-1; D gene unclear. Trimming took off 2 bases at V and 3 bases at J, with 16 bases between the two ends. The V gene's germline CDR1 is DFQATT and CDR2 SNEGSKA (reference sequence). This CDR3 spans 15 amino acids. The CDR3 reads CSARRSRAQHTEAFF. CDR3 nucleotide sequence: TGCAGTGCTAGACGCTCTAGGGCACAACACACTGAAGCTTTCTTT.

This clonotype was counted many times. The chain has TRBV28 and TRBJ2-7; D is uncertain. The V and J ends lost 2 bases and 3 bases respectively, with 11 bases between them. CDR1 and CDR2 (germline): MDHEN, SYDVKM. This CDR3 contains 14 residues. The CDR3 loop reads CASSLIGKDYEQYF. The CDR3 DNA follows: TGTGCCAGCAGTTTAATAGGAAAAGACTACGAGCAGTACTTC.

There are many counts of this clonotype. The chain is built from TRBV5-1 and TRBJ1-5; D remains ambiguous. With 0 bases removed from V and 5 bases from J, the gap between germline ends came to 12 bases. The CDR3 runs 15 residues. Per germline, CDR1 SGHRS and CDR2 YFSETQ. CDR3 amino acids: CASSLVGGWDQPQHF. The CDR3 bases are TGCGCCAGCAGCTTGGTGGGAGGCTGGGATCAGCCCCAGCATTTT.

This clonotype was found many times. This chain links TRBV20-1 with TRBJ2-5; 7 bases line up with TRBD1. The trim removed 3 bases at V and 4 bases at J, leaving 8 bases unmatched. The length of the CDR3 is 14 residues. The germline CDR1 and CDR2 sequences are DFQATT and SNEGSKA (reference sequence). In DNA form, the CDR3 reads TGCAGTGCTAGGACAGGGCAGGTGGGAGAGACCCAGTACTTC. It yields the protein CSARTGQVGETQYF.

The chain joins TRBV4-2 to TRBJ2-1; 8 nucleotides align to TRBD2. Germline CDR1 is LGHNA and CDR2 is YNFKEQ. J was trimmed by 3 bases and V by 2 bases; bases with no gene match: 15. The CDR3 has 19 residues. The CDR3 sequence is CASSQPKRGSGKIYNEQFF. For the CDR3, the DNA is TGTGCCAGCAGCCAACCGAAAAGGGGTAGCGGGAAGATCTACAATGAGCAGTTCTTC.

This clonotype was counted at least ten times. V gene TRBV4-2 combines with J gene TRBJ2-3, with TRBD2 identical over 8 bases. The CDR3 covers 18 residues. J gave up 0 bases and V 3 bases, and 11 bases lay outside the gene matches. Germline CDR1 LGHNA, CDR2 YNFKEQ. The DNA for the CDR3 is TGTGCCAGCAGCCACCTCGTACCGGGACTAGGGAGCACAGATACGCAGTATTTT. This encodes CASSHLVPGLGSTDTQYF.

The genes are TRBV28 and TRBJ2-5, with TRBD1 as a possible D gene (6 bases). The germline gives CDR1 MDHEN, CDR2 SYDVKM. V gave up 4 bases and J gave up 4 bases, with 16 bases separating them. The CDR3 is 15 amino acids. This CDR3 reads CASSSGQPGRETQYF. The CDR3 coding sequence is TGTGCCAGCAGTTCCGGACAGCCGGGGAGAGAGACCCAGTACTTC.

The rearrangement joins TRBV20-1 to TRBJ1-6; 8 bases are shared with TRBD1. The length of the CDR3 is 16 residues. Germline V CDR1 and CDR2: DFQATT, SNEGSKA (reference sequence). V lost 5 bases to trimming and J lost 4 bases; unmatched junction nucleotides: 10. CDR3 protein: CSAYDRGQSYNSPLHF. CDR3 coding DNA: TGCAGTGCTTATGACAGGGGCCAGTCGTATAATTCACCCCTCCACTTT.

This clonotype has just a few counts. J is TRBJ2-7 and V is TRBV6-1, with 9 bases fitting TRBD2. There are 15 residues in the CDR3. Germline V CDR1 and CDR2: MNHNS, SASEGT. Trimming cost V 3 bases and J 3 bases; bases outside gene matches: 6. For the CDR3, the DNA is TGTGCCAGCAGTGACCCTAGCGGGGCTGACTACGAGCAGTACTTC. Amino acids: CASSDPSGADYEQYF.

There are a few counts of this clonotype. J is TRBJ2-7 and V is TRBV27, with 7 bases that match TRBD2. The V gene's germline CDR1 is MNHEY and CDR2 SMNVEV (reference sequence). Trimming cost V 6 bases and J 3 bases; bases outside gene matches: 8. The CDR3 sequence is 14 residues long. DNA for the CDR3: TGTGCCAGCAGCCAACGGACTAGTGGCTACGAGCAGTACTTC. Its protein product is CASSQRTSGYEQYF.

This clonotype showed up many times. This sequence joins TRBV7-2 and TRBJ2-1; TRBD2 is a possible D gene (5 bases). Trimming took 1 base from V and 4 from J, leaving 8 bases between them. Germline CDR1 is SGHTA and CDR2 is FQGNSA. This CDR3 has 14 residues. CDR3 in amino acids: CASSLVEGYNEQFF. The DNA of the CDR3 is TGTGCCAGCAGCTTAGTTGAGGGATACAATGAGCAGTTCTTC. Looking up the rest from reference TRBV7-2 and TRBJ2-1 gives the full variable domain: GAGVSQSPSNKVTEKGKDVELRCDPISGHTALYWYRQSLGQGLEFLIYFQGNSAPDKSGLPSDRFSAERTGGSVSTLTIQRTQQEDSAVYLCASSLVEGYNEQFFGPGTRLTVL.

The sample holds many counts of this clonotype. The V gene is TRBV20-1, the J gene TRBJ1-1; D call uncertain. Germline loops: CDR1 DFQATT, CDR2 SNEGSKA (reference sequence). V was clipped by 0 bases and J by 6 bases, with 14 bases between them. This CDR3 has 14 residues. This chain's CDR3 is CSAREDGRRPEAFF. Written as DNA, the CDR3 is TGCAGTGCTAGAGAGGACGGTCGTCGCCCTGAAGCTTTCTTT.

In its sample, this clonotype was seen a few times. The J gene is TRBJ2-1, the V gene TRBV11-2, with D tentatively TRBD1 or TRBD2 (6 bases each). Germline V gives CDR1 SGHAT, CDR2 FQNNGV. This CDR3 spans 18 amino acids. Trimming pared 5 bases from V and 2 bases from J, leaving 22 bases between. The CDR3 nucleotides are TGTGCCAGCAGCCCGGGGGACAAAACCCCTCTCCCCTACAATGAGCAGTTCTTC. Protein sequence: CASSPGDKTPLPYNEQFF. Using reference TRBV11-2 and TRBJ2-1 for the parts outside the CDR3, the full variable domain is EAGVAQSPRYKIIEKRQSVAFWCNPISGHATLYWYQQILGQGPKLLIQFQNNGVVDDSQLPKDRFSAERLKGVDSTLKIQPAKLEDSAVYLCASSPGDKTPLPYNEQFFGPGTRLTVL.

The chain carries TRBV20-1 and TRBJ2-1; possibly TRBD1 for D (6 bases). Trimming took off 6 bases at V and 10 bases at J, with 22 bases between the two ends. The CDR3 length is 14 residues. CDR1 DFQATT and CDR2 SNEGSKA come from the germline V gene (reference sequence). The CDR3 here is CSARKGQPLNEQFF. CDR3 coding DNA: TGCAGTGCGAGGAAAGGACAGCCCCTAAACGAGCAGTTCTTC.

The CDR3 region is CASSFQSNTGELFF. CDR3 nucleotide sequence: TGCGCCAGCAGCTTTCAGTCGAACACCGGGGAGCTGTTTTTT. The chain links TRBV4-3 to TRBJ2-2; no firm D call. V was clipped by 5 bases and J by 0 bases, with 7 bases between them. Germline V CDR1 and CDR2: LGHNA, YSLEER. The CDR3 contains 14 residues.

This clonotype was detected a few times. V usage is TRBV6-2 or TRBV6-3 and J usage is TRBJ2-7; D is unclear. The CDR3 sequence is 12 residues long. Looked up from germline, CDR1 is MNHEY and CDR2 is SVGEGT. The V gene lost 7 bases and the J gene lost 5 bases, with 12 bases spanning the gap. CDR3 residues: CASNLGGDEQYF. The CDR3 bases are TGTGCCAGCAACCTGGGTGGAGACGAGCAGTACTTC.

This clonotype was seen a few times. The genes are TRBV7-3 and TRBJ2-3; D ambiguous. V dropped 0 bases and J dropped 2 bases, with 18 bases sitting between them. Germline V gene data show CDR1 as SGHTA and CDR2 as FQGTGA. The CDR3 totals 18 residues. The CDR3 DNA follows: TGTGCCAGCAGCTTAACTGGTGGCTCCTTCTCGTCCACAGATACGCAGTATTTT. As protein: CASSLTGGSFSSTDTQYF.

This clonotype came up a few times. The rearrangement links TRBV20-1 to TRBJ2-1; 11 nucleotides line up with TRBD2. This CDR3 is built from 15 residues. Germline CDR1 and CDR2: DFQATT and SNEGSKA (reference sequence). Trimming took 3 bases from V and 7 from J; bases not matched to a gene: 8. The CDR3 spells CSARDTSGSGNEQFF. CDR3 bases: TGCAGTGCTAGGGACACTAGCGGGAGTGGGAATGAGCAGTTCTTC.

The chain has TRBV14 and TRBJ2-2; possibly TRBD1 or TRBD2 for D (5 bases each). V lost 0 bases to trimming and J lost 4 bases, with 9 bases between them. Germline V gives CDR1 SGHDN, CDR2 FVKESK. This CDR3 region has 15 residues. CDR3 region: CASSQDAGATGELFF. The CDR3 DNA reads TGTGCCAGCAGCCAAGATGCCGGGGCCACCGGGGAGCTGTTTTTT.

The chain uses TRBV6-4 and TRBJ2-1; TRBD1 aligns across 8 bases. V was clipped by 5 bases and J by 2 bases; unmatched bases: 8. Looked up from germline, CDR1 is MRHNA and CDR2 is SNTAGT. The CDR3 covers 16 residues. DNA for the CDR3: TGTGCCAGCAGTATGACGTACAGGGGGACCTACAATGAGCAGTTCTTC. This translates into CASSMTYRGTYNEQFF.

This clonotype turned up a few times. The chain recombines TRBV4-1 with TRBJ2-7, with D possibly TRBD1 on 7 matching bases. Germline V gene data show CDR1 as MGHRA and CDR2 as YSYEKL. This CDR3 is built from 15 residues. V was cut by 3 bases and J by 4 bases, with 16 bases left in between. CDR3: CASSQSRGEYYEQYF. The CDR3 DNA reads as TGCGCCAGCAGCCAGTCCAGGGGGGAATATTACGAGCAGTACTTC.